This TCR beta chain derives from a study of vaccination effects on CD4 cells after COVID-19. Study results and limitations: Infection-derived and vaccine-derived clones contracted markedly late after vaccination. Common cold coronavirus cross-reactivity was shown by only 1 of 255 vaccine-induced clones in healthy vaccinees.

With the ViraFEST assay, the study expanded antigen-specific CD4+ T cells using viral peptide pools, then sequenced them. Isolation of CD4+ T cells took place after approximately 10 days of culture. None of the vaccinated had previously contracted SARS-CoV-2, and their nucleocapsid antibodies tested negative. IL-2 medium was substituted for half the medium on days 3 and 7. CDR3 length: 16 amino acids. The germline gives CDR1 SGDLS, CDR2 YYNGEE. The ends were cut back, 0 bases at V and 4 bases at J, with 16 bases in the middle. Profiled with immunoSEQ multiplex PCR; TCRdb holds only in-frame clones, not every one. This sample has tens of thousands of clones, with 80% to 85% found just once. About this clone itself: What it binds is unknown.

The chain employs TRBV9 and TRBJ1-2; D call uncertain. The sample in question was CD4+ T cells from PBMCs cultured with HCoV-229E spike peptides, obtained before COVID-19 vaccination. The sequence derives from a human donor who received a COVID-19 vaccine. The CDR3, as DNA: TGTGCCAGCAGCGTAGGTCCCTTCGCGGCCGGCTATGGCTACACCTTC. Residues: CASSVGPFAAGYGYTF.